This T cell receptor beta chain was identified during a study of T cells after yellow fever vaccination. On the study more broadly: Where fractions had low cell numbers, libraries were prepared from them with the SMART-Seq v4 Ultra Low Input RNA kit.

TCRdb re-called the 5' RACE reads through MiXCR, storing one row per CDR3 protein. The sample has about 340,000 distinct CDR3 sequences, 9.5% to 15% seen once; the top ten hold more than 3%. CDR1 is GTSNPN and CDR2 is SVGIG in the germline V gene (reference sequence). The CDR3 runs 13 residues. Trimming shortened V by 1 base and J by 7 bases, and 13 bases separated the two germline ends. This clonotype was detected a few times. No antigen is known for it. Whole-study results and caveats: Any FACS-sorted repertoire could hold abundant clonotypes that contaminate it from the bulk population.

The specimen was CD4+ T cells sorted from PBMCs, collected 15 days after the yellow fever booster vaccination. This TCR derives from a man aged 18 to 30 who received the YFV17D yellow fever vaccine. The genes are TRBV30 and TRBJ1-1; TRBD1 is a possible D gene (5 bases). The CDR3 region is CAWSAGTGGEAFF. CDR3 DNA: TGTGCCTGGAGTGCCGGGACCGGGGGTGAAGCTTTCTTT.